Below, 25 T cell receptor beta chains from the same sample are listed, as sequenced in a study of PD-1 blockade in classical Hodgkin lymphoma. Sequencing was performed with immunoSEQ multiplex PCR; in TCRdb, only in-frame clones are kept and a portion is missing. Of about 24,000 clones listed, 60% to 75% are singletons. Time point reported: cycle 4 day 1 (C4D1), after about 6 weeks of nivolumab. Each of the patients experienced relapse following autologous stem cell transplantation, and their brentuximab vedotin exposure differed. The material sequenced was peripheral blood mononuclear cells (PBMCs), taken before the fourth cycle of nivolumab. These receptors all stem from a human donor with classical Hodgkin lymphoma.

The rearrangement uses TRBV2 and TRBJ2-2; D remains unclear. V was trimmed by 3 bases and J by 1 base, leaving 9 bases between them. This CDR3 spans 15 amino acids. Germline CDR1 reads SNHLY; CDR2 reads FYNNEI. The CDR3: CASSDQGLNTGELFF. Written as DNA, the CDR3 is TGTGCCAGCAGTGACCAAGGCCTGAACACCGGGGAGCTGTTTTTT.

This clone was seen once. The gene calls are TRBV5-6 and TRBJ1-1, with D possibly TRBD1 on 5 matching bases. Germline values: CDR1 SGHDT, CDR2 YYEEEE. Trimming pared 4 bases from V and 4 bases from J, leaving 17 bases between. The CDR3 sequence is 15 residues long. CDR3 amino acids: CASSRTDTKGTEAFF. The CDR3 DNA reads TGTGCCAGCAGCAGAACGGACACCAAAGGCACTGAAGCTTTCTTT.

The gene calls are TRBV10-3 and TRBJ2-1; 7 nucleotides match TRBD2. The V gene's germline CDR1 is ENHRY and CDR2 SYGVKD. The CDR3 is 15 amino acids. V shed 3 bases, J shed 12 bases, and the junction held 14 bases outside the gene matches. CDR3 sequence (DNA): TGTGCCATCAGTGAAGAGACTAGCCTCGCCCGGGGGCAGTTCTTC. Protein product: CAISEETSLARGQFF.

The chain joins TRBV11-2 to TRBJ2-7; the match to TRBD1 covers 12 bases. The junction had 8 bases not matched to a gene; V was cut back by 5 bases and J by 0 bases. CDR3 length: 17 amino acids. Germline-derived CDR1 and CDR2 are SGHAT and FQNNGV. CDR3 in DNA: TGTGCCAGCAGCCCCGGGACAGGGGGCGTTAGCTCCTACGAGCAGTACTTC. This translates into CASSPGTGGVSSYEQYF.

As for this clone: This may come from a read error, since a much larger clone is one base off. J is TRBJ2-7 and V is TRBV11-1; D might be TRBD2 (6 bases). This CDR3 comprises 16 residues. V gave up 4 bases and J gave up 2 bases, with 18 bases separating them. CDR1 and CDR2 (germline): SGHAT, FQDESV (reference sequence). The CDR3 DNA reads TGTGCCAGCAGCTCAGACTCGGGACTGATACCCTACGAGCAGTACTTC. Translation: CASSSDSGLIPYEQYF.

The chain joins TRBV7-2 to TRBJ2-1, with 8 bases identical to TRBD1. V was pared by 5 bases and J by 2 bases, with 5 bases of the junction left unmatched. The CDR3 sequence is 15 residues long. Germline CDR1 reads SGHTA; CDR2 reads FQGNSA. This CDR3 is CASSEGQGAYNEQFF. The CDR3 DNA reads as TGTGCCAGCAGCGAAGGACAGGGAGCCTACAATGAGCAGTTCTTC.

The V gene is TRBV11-3, the J gene TRBJ2-1; 12 bases align to TRBD2. This CDR3 spans 15 amino acids. Germline V gene lookup returns CDR1 SGHNT and CDR2 YENEEA. J gave up 6 bases and V 3 bases, and 3 bases lay outside the gene matches. The CDR3 spells CASSFGTSGLNEQFF. In nucleotides, the CDR3 is TGTGCCAGCAGCTTCGGGACTAGCGGGCTCAATGAGCAGTTCTTC.

This clone was seen once. V is TRBV4-1 and J is TRBJ2-1, with D perhaps matching TRBD2 (7 bases). Deletions cut 0 bases from V and 3 bases from J, with 15 bases between. Germline-derived CDR1 and CDR2 are MGHRA and YSYEKL. The CDR3 has 17 amino acids. The CDR3 loop is CASSQDRSRGGYNEQFF. The CDR3, as DNA: TGCGCCAGCAGCCAAGATAGGTCGAGGGGGGGCTACAATGAGCAGTTCTTC.

This chain joins TRBV10-3 and TRBJ2-2; 8 bases are a match to TRBD2. The germline V gene has CDR1 ENHRY and CDR2 SYGVKD. The CDR3 loop spans 15 amino acids. V gave up 4 bases and J gave up 5 bases; unmatched junction bases: 6. The CDR3 sequence: CAISATAGATGELFF. CDR3 bases: TGTGCCATCAGTGCGACAGCGGGGGCGACCGGGGAGCTGTTTTTT.

In its sample, this clone was seen a few times. The chain employs TRBV7-8 and TRBJ1-1; D possibly corresponds to TRBD1 (5 bases). This CDR3 is built from 13 residues. Trimming shortened V by 1 base and J by 11 bases, and 14 bases separated the two germline ends. In germline, CDR1 is SGHVS, CDR2 FQNEAQ. DNA of the CDR3: TGTGCCAGCAGCTTAGAAGTTCAGGGAGAGGCTTTCTTT. Protein product: CASSLEVQGEAFF.

J is TRBJ1-5 and V is TRBV4-3, with D possibly matching TRBD1 (6 bases). V shed 0 bases and J shed 7 bases, with 13 bases lying between them. The germline V gene has CDR1 LGHNA and CDR2 YSLEER. This CDR3 has 15 amino acids. CDR3: CASSQDPGGQQPQHF. The CDR3 nucleotides are TGCGCCAGCAGCCAAGATCCCGGGGGGCAGCAGCCCCAGCATTTT.

The chain joins TRBV6-1 to TRBJ1-5, with a weak D call TRBD1 (5 bases). V lost 2 bases and J lost 3, with 11 bases in between. The CDR3 has 15 amino acids. CDR1 is MNHNS, CDR2 SASEGT, per germline. The CDR3 DNA sequence: TGTGCCAGCAGTGAATTGGGGGGTAACAATCAGCCCCAGCATTTT. Translation gives CASSELGGNNQPQHF.

This clone was detected a few times. The V and J genes are TRBV6-6 and TRBJ1-1; D unresolved. V lost 8 bases and J lost 10, with 17 bases in between. CDR1 is MNHNY and CDR2 is SVGAGI in the germline V gene (reference sequence). This CDR3 spans 12 amino acids. In DNA form, the CDR3 reads TGTGCCAGCGACCCCCTTGTCGGTGCAGCTTTCTTT. This encodes CASDPLVGAAFF.

This rearrangement joins TRBV13 to TRBJ2-2; D is unclear. The length of the CDR3 is 13 residues. Germline V gene lookup returns CDR1 PRHDT and CDR2 FYEKMQ (reference sequence). V was cut by 10 bases and J by 1 base, with 10 bases left in between. CDR3 amino acids: CATPVVNTGELFF. The CDR3 region has the DNA TGTGCCACGCCAGTGGTGAACACCGGGGAGCTGTTTTTT.

This clone occurred once. DNA of the CDR3: TGTGCCAGCACCCCTGGGGGAGGGAAAGGCGGAAACACCATATATTTT. As protein: CASTPGGGKGGNTIYF. This chain links TRBV6-6 with TRBJ1-3; the D gene is possibly TRBD1 (5 bases). V shed 7 bases and J shed 4 bases, with 20 bases lying between them. The CDR3 totals 16 residues. CDR1 is MNHNY and CDR2 is SVGAGI in the germline V gene (reference sequence).

The chain has TRBV21-1 and TRBJ1-6. TRBV21-1 is deemed a pseudogene. The CDR3 sequence is 14 residues long. CDR3 loop: CASTRGLSDSPLHF. The CDR3 bases are TGTGCCAGCACTCGGGGGTTGAGTGATTCACCCCTCCACTTT.

In its sample, this clone was seen a few times. This rearrangement joins TRBV12-1 to TRBJ2-2. TRBV12-1 is classified as a pseudogene. CDR3 size: 14 residues. CDR3 amino acids: CASSFDSASGELFF. DNA for the CDR3: TGTGCCAGCAGCTTTGATTCTGCATCCGGGGAGCTGTTTTTT.

The chain recombines TRBV28 with TRBJ2-1; maybe TRBD2 (5 bases). V was clipped by 3 bases and J by 6 bases, with 9 bases between them. The CDR3 contains 13 residues. From germline, CDR1 is MDHEN and CDR2 SYDVKM. This CDR3 is CASSFRLANEQFF. CDR3 bases: TGTGCCAGCAGTTTTAGGCTAGCCAATGAGCAGTTCTTC.

This clone occurred a few times. The V and J genes are TRBV2 and TRBJ2-2, with TRBD2 matching over 12 bases. The CDR3 has 18 amino acids. Germline V gene data show CDR1 as SNHLY and CDR2 as FYNNEI. V lost 3 bases to trimming and J lost 3 bases; unmatched junction nucleotides: 8. CDR3 sequence (DNA): TGTGCCAGCAGTGAGCTAGCGGGAGGGCCTGATGACACCGGGGAGCTGTTTTTT. It encodes CASSELAGGPDDTGELFF. The full variable domain, completed using reference TRBV2 and TRBJ2-2, is EPEVTQTPSHQVTQMGQEVILRCVPISNHLYFYWYRQILGQKVEFLVSFYNNEISEKSEIFDDQFSVERPDGSNFTLKIRSTKLEDSAMYFCASSELAGGPDDTGELFFGEGSRLTVL.

By sample fraction, this clone is medium-sized. The chain links TRBV30 to TRBJ1-6; no clear D gene. With 1 base removed from V and 6 bases from J, the gap between germline ends came to 10 bases. The V gene's germline CDR1 is GTSNPN and CDR2 SVGIG (reference sequence). The CDR3 extends over 14 amino acids. CDR3 nucleotides: TGTGCCTGGAGTGGTTGGGGAGGTAATTCACCCCTCCACTTT. It codes for CAWSGWGGNSPLHF.

V and J are TRBV5-5 and TRBJ1-6; 7 positions agree with TRBD1. J was trimmed by 10 bases and V by 5 bases; bases with no gene match: 9. The CDR3 length is 14 residues. The germline CDR1 and CDR2 sequences are SGHKS and YYEKEE (reference sequence). The CDR3 DNA is TGTGCCAGCAGTTCCGGGACAGTGGGGTCACCCCTCCACTTT. Amino acid sequence: CASSSGTVGSPLHF. The whole variable domain, filled in from reference TRBV5-5 and TRBJ1-6, reads DAGVTQSPTHLIKTRGQQVTLRCSPISGHKSVSWYQQVLGQGPQFIFQYYEKEERGRGNFPDRFSARQFPNYSSELNVNALLLGDSALYLCASSSGTVGSPLHFGNGTRLTVT.

There are a few counts of this clone. The V and J genes are TRBV6-1 and TRBJ1-4; D is unclear. CDR3 length equals 15 residues. Trimming left V 6 bases short and J 7 bases short, with 18 bases between. Germline lookup yields CDR1 MNHNS and CDR2 SASEGT. DNA for the CDR3: TGTGCCAGCAGCACTATGCGCATACCGACTGAAAAACTGTTTTTT. Protein sequence: CASSTMRIPTEKLFF.

This clone was picked up a small number of times. V is TRBV19 and J is TRBJ1-6, with 9 bases identical to TRBD1. The CDR3 has 15 amino acids. The J segment lost 6 bases and the V segment lost 9 bases, leaving 9 bases of the junction unmatched. Germline V CDR1 and CDR2: LNHDA, SQIVND (reference sequence). CDR3 in amino acids: CASTYGQGLNSPLHF. CDR3 sequence (DNA): TGTGCCAGCACTTATGGACAGGGGCTTAATTCACCCCTCCACTTT.

The chain employs TRBV6-5 and TRBJ1-3; D call uncertain. The CDR3 runs to 11 residues. Trimming shortened V by 4 bases and J by 6 bases, and 4 bases separated the two germline ends. Germline CDR1 and CDR2: MNHEY and SVGAGI. CDR3 residues: CASSSANTIYF. DNA for the CDR3: TGTGCCAGCAGTTCGGCAAACACCATATATTTT.

This clone was observed a few times. The V call is TRBV7-2, the J call TRBJ1-1, with a weak D call TRBD1 (6 bases). This CDR3 spans 14 amino acids. Germline V CDR1 and CDR2: SGHTA, FQGNSA. V shed 3 bases and J shed 2 bases, with 10 bases lying between them. The CDR3 DNA reads as TGTGCCAGCAGCTTGGGACACAGTAACACTGAAGCTTTCTTT. This codes for CASSLGHSNTEAFF.